The sequence of this T cell receptor (beta chain) was determined in a study of blood T cell repertoires in COVID-19. About the research overall: Sites in the United States, Italy and Spain provided acute and convalescent COVID-19 samples. Sample material is recorded as cDNA or gDNA derived from T cells, B-cell-depleted T cells, or PBMCs.

There are 15 residues in the CDR3. The germline CDR1 and CDR2 sequences are LNHDA and SQIVND (reference sequence). The ends lost 7 bases at V and 8 bases at J; junction bases unmatched: 10. Methods used by the authors: Amplification with reference gene primers provided the estimates of nucleated cell counts. Some clones are missing from TCRdb's copy, which holds only in-frame ones; the method was immunoSEQ multiplex PCR. V, J and clone size are taken as reported in that table, and D and trimming were inferred from the DNA itself. The data show 220,000 or so clones, with around four fifths seen just once and roughly 5.3% held by the top ten. A few counts support this clone.

The specimen sequenced was peripheral blood. The receptor was isolated from a woman aged 60-70 years who had recovered from COVID-19. The chain combines TRBV19 with TRBJ1-5; 11 bases are shared with TRBD1. CDR3 amino acids: CASIRTGGLDEPQHF. For the CDR3, the DNA is TGTGCCAGTATTCGGACAGGGGGCTTGGATGAGCCCCAGCATTTT.